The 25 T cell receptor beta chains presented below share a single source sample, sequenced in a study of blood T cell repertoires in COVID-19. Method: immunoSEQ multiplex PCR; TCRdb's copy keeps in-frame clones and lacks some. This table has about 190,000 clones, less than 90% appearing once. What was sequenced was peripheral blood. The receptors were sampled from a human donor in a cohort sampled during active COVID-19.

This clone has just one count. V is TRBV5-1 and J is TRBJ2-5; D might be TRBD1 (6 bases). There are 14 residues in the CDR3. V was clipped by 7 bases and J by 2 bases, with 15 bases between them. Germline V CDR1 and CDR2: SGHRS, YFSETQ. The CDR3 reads CASRTVGGQETQYF. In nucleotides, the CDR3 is TGCGCCAGCCGGACAGTTGGGGGACAAGAGACCCAGTACTTC.

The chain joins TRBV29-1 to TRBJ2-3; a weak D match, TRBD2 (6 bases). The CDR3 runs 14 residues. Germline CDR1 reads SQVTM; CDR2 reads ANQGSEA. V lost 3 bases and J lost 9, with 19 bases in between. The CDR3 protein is CSVDPPLRGGTQYF. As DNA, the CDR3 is TGCAGCGTTGATCCCCCACTCCGTGGAGGGACGCAGTATTTT.

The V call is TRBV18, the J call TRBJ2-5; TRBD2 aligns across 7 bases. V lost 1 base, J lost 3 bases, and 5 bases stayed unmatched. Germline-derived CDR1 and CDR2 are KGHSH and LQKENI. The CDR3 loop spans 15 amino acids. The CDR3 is CASSPRDLAEETQYF. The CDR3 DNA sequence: TGTGCCAGCTCACCACGGGACCTAGCGGAAGAGACCCAGTACTTC.

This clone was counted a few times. CDR3 coding DNA: TGTGCCAGCAGCCAAAGCCTCTCGGGACAGCGTAACATCTATGGCTACACCTTC. Translating gives CASSQSLSGQRNIYGYTF. The V and J genes are TRBV4-2 and TRBJ1-2, with 7 bases fitting TRBD1. The length of the CDR3 is 18 residues. Germline loops: CDR1 LGHNA, CDR2 YNFKEQ. The trim removed 2 bases at V and 4 bases at J, leaving 16 bases unmatched.

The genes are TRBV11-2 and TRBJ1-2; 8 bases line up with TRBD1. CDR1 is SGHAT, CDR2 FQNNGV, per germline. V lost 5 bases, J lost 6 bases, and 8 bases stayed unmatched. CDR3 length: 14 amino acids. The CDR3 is CASSAPTGVDGYTF. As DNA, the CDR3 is TGTGCCAGCAGCGCCCCGACAGGGGTTGATGGCTACACCTTC.

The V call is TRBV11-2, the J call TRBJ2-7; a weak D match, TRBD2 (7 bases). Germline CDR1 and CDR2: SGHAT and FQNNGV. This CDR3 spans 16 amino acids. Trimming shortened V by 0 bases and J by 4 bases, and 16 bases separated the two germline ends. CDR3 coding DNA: TGTGCCAGCAGCTTAGATCAGGGGAGGGGTAGGTACGAGCAGTACTTC. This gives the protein CASSLDQGRGRYEQYF. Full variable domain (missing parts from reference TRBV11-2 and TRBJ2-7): EAGVAQSPRYKIIEKRQSVAFWCNPISGHATLYWYQQILGQGPKLLIQFQNNGVVDDSQLPKDRFSAERLKGVDSTLKIQPAKLEDSAVYLCASSLDQGRGRYEQYFGPGTRLTVT.

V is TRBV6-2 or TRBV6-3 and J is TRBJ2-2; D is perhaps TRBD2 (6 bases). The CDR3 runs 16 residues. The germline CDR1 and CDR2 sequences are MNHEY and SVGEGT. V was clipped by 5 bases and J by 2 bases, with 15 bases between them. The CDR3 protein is CASSSRGTTNTGELFF. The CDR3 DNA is TGTGCCAGCAGTAGCCGCGGGACCACCAACACCGGGGAGCTGTTTTTT.

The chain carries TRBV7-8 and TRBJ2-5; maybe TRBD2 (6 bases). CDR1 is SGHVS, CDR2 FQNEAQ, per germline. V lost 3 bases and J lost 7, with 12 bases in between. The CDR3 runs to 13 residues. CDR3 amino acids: CASSLRTIWTQYF. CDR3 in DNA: TGTGCCAGCAGCTTGAGGACTATATGGACCCAGTACTTC.

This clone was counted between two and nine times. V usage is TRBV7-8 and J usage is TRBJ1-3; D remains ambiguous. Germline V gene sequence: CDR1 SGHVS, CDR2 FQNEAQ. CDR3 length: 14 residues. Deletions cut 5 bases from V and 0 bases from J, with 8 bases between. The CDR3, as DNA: TGTGCCAGCAGCCAACCGAGCTCTGGAAACACCATATATTTT. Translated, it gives CASSQPSSGNTIYF.

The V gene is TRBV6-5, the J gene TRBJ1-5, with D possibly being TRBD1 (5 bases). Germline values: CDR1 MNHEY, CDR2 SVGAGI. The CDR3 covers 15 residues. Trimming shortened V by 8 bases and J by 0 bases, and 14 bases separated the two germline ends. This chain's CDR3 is CASLLTANSNQPQHF. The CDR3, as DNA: TGTGCCAGCCTATTGACAGCTAATAGCAATCAGCCCCAGCATTTT.

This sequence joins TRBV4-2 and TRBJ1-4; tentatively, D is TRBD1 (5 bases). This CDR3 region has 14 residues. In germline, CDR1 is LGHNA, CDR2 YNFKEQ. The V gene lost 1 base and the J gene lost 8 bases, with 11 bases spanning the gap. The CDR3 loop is CASSQVQGGEKLFF. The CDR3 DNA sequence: TGTGCCAGCAGCCAAGTTCAGGGAGGGGAAAAACTGTTTTTT.

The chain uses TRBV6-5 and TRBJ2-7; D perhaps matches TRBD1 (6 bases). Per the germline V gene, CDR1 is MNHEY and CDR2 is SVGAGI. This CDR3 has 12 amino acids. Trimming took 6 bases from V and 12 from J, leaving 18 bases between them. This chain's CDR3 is CASRDTGISVYV. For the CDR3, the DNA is TGTGCCAGCAGAGACACAGGGATATCGGTGTACGTC.

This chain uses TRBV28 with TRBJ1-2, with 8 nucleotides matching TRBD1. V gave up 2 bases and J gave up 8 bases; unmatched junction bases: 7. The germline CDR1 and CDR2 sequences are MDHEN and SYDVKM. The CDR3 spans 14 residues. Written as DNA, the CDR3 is TGTGCCAGCAGTTTAGGGGCAGGGGACAGGGGCTACACCTTC. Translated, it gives CASSLGAGDRGYTF.

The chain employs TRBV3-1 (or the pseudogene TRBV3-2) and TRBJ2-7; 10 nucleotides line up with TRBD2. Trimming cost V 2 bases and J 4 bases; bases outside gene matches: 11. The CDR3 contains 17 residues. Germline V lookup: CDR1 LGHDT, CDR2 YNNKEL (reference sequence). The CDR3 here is CASSQPFVAGGPYEQYF. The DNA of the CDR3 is TGTGCCAGCAGCCAACCCTTTGTAGCGGGAGGACCGTACGAGCAGTACTTC.

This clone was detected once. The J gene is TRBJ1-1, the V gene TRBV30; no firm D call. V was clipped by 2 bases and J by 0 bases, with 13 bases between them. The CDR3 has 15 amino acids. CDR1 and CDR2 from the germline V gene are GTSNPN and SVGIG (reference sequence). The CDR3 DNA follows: TGTGCCTGGAGTCTTCAAGGAGGGATGAACACTGAAGCTTTCTTT. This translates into CAWSLQGGMNTEAFF.

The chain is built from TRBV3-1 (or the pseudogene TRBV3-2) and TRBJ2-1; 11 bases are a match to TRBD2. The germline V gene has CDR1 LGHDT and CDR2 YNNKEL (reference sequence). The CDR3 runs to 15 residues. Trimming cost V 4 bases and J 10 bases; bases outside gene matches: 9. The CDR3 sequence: CASSPTTGLAAEQFF. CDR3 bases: TGTGCCAGCAGCCCCACGACGGGACTAGCGGCCGAGCAGTTCTTC.

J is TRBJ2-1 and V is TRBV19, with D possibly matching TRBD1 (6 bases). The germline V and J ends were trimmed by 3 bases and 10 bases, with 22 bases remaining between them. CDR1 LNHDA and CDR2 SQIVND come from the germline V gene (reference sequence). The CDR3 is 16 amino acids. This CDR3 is CASSITGTRGAEEQFF. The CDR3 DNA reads TGTGCCAGTAGTATTACAGGGACCCGAGGAGCGGAGGAGCAGTTCTTC.

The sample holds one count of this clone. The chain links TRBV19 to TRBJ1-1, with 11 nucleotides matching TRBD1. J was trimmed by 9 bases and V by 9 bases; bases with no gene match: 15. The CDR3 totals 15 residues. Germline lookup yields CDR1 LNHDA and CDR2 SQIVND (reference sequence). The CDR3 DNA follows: TGTGCCAGCACTTTTCGGACAGGGGGCTTAATGCAAGCTTTCTTT. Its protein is CASTFRTGGLMQAFF.

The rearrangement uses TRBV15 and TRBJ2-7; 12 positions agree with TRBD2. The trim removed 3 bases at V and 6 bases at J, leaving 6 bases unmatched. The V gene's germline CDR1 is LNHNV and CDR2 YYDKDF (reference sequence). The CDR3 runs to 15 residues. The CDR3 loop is CATSSRTSGTPEQYF. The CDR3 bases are TGTGCCACCAGCAGTCGGACTAGCGGGACACCCGAGCAGTACTTC.

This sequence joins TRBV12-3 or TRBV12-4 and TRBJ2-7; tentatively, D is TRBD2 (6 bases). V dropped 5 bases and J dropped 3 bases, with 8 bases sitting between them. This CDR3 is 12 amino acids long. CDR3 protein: CASSRTNYEQYF. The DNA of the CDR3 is TGTGCCAGCAGTCGGACTAACTACGAGCAGTACTTC.

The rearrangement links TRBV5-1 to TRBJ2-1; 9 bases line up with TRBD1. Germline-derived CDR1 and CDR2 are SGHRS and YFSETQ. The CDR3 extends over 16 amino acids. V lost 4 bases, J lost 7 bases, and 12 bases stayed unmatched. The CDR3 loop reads CASSHRPQGARNEQFF. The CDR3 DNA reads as TGCGCCAGCAGCCACCGACCACAGGGGGCGCGTAATGAGCAGTTCTTC.

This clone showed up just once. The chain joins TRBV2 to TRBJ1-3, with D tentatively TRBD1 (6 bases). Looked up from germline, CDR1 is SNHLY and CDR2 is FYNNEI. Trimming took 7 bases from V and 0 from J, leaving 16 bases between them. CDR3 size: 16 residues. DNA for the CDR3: TGTGCCAGCAACCCCAGGGGAGGGGTCTCTGGAAACACCATATATTTT. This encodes CASNPRGGVSGNTIYF.

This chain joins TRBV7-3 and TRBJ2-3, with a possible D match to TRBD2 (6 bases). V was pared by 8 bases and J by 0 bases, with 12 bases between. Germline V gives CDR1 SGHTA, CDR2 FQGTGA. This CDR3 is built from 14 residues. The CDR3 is CASGAGLSTDTQYF. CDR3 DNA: TGTGCCAGCGGTGCGGGGCTAAGCACAGATACGCAGTATTTT.

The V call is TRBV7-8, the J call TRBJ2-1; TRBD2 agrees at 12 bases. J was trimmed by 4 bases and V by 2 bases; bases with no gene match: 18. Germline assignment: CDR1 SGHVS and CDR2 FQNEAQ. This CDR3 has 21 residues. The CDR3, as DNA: TGTGCCAGCAGCTTATATCGGTCGGTGGCTAGCGGGAGGGCGAGGTACAATGAGCAGTTCTTC. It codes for CASSLYRSVASGRARYNEQFF.

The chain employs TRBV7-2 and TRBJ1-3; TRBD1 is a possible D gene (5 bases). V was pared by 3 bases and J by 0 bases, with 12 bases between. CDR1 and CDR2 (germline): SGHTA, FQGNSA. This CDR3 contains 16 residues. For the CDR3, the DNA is TGTGCCAGCAGCTTCCTGACAGTCCCCTCTGGAAACACCATATATTTT. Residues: CASSFLTVPSGNTIYF.